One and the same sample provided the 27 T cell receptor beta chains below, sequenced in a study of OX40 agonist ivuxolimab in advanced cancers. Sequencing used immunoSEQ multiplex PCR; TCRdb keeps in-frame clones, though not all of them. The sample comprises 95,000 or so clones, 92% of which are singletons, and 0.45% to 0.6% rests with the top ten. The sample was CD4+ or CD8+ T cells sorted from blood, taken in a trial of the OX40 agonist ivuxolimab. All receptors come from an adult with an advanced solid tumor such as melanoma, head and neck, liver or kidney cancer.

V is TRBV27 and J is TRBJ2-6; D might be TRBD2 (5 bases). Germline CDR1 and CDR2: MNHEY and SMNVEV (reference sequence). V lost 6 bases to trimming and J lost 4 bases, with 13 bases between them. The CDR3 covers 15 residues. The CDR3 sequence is CASSSEGSGANVLTF. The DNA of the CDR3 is TGTGCCAGCAGCTCAGAGGGCTCCGGGGCCAACGTCCTGACTTTC. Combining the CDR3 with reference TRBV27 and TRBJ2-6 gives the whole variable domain EAQVTQNPRYLITVTGKKLTVTCSQNMNHEYMSWYRQDPGLGLRQIYYSMNVEVTDKGDVPEGYKVSRKEKRNFPLILESPSPNQTSLYFCASSSEGSGANVLTFGAGSRLTVL.

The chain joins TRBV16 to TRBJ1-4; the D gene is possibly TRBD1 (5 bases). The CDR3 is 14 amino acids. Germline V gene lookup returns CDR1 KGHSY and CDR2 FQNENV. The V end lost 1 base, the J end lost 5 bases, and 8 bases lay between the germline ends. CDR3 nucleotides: TGTGCCAGCAGCCAATTTCGGGGGAATGAAAAACTGTTTTTT. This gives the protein CASSQFRGNEKLFF.

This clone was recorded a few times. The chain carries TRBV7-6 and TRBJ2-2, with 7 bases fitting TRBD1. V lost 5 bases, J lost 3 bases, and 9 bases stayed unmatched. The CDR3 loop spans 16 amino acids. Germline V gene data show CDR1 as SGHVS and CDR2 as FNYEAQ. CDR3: CASSPRTGTDTGELFF. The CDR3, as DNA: TGTGCCAGCAGCCCCCGGACAGGAACTGACACCGGGGAGCTGTTTTTT. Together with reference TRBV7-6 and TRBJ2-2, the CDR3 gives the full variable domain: GAGVSQSPRYKVTKRGQDVALRCDPISGHVSLYWYRQALGQGPEFLTYFNYEAQQDKSGLPNDRFSAERPEGSISTLTIQRTEQRDSAMYRCASSPRTGTDTGELFFGEGSRLTVL.

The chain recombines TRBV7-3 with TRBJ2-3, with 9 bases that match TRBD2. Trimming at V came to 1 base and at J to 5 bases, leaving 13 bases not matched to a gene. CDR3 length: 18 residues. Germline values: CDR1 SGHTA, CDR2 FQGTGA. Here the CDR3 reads CASSLMGASGVARDTQYF. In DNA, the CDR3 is TGTGCCAGCAGCTTAATGGGGGCTAGCGGGGTAGCGAGAGATACGCAGTATTTT.

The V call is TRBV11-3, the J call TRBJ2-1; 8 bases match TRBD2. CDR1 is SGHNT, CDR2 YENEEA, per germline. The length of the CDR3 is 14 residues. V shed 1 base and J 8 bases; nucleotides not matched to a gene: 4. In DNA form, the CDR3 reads TGTGCCAGCAGCTTAGCGGGAGGGCCCTATGAGCAGTTCTTC. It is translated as CASSLAGGPYEQFF.

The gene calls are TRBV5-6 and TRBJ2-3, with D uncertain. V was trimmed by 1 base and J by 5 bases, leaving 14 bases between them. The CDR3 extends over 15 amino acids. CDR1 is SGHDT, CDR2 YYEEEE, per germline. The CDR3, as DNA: TGTGCCAGCAGCTTGATCTCCCCCCCCGGAGATACGCAGTATTTT. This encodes CASSLISPPGDTQYF.

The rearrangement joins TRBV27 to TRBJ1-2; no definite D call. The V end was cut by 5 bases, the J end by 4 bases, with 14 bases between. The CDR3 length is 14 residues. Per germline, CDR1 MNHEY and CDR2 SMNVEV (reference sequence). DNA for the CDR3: TGTGCCAGCAGTCCTCGTAGTCCCATCTATGGCTACACCTTC. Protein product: CASSPRSPIYGYTF.

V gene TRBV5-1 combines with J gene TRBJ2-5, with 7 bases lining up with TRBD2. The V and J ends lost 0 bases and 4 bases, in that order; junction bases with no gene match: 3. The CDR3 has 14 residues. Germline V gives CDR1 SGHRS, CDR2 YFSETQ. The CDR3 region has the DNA TGCGCCAGCAGCTTGGATAGGGAGGGAGAGACCCAGTACTTC. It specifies CASSLDREGETQYF.

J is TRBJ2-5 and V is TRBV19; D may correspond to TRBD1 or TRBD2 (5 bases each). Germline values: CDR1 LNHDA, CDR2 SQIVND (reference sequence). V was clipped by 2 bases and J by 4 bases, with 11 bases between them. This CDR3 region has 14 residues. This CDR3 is CASSIRGQGETQYF. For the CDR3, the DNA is TGTGCCAGTAGTATAAGAGGGCAGGGAGAGACCCAGTACTTC.

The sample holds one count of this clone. CDR3: CASSVGGAPDSPLHF. The CDR3 DNA follows: TGTGCCAGCAGCGTAGGAGGGGCCCCCGATTCACCCCTCCACTTT. The chain carries TRBV9 and TRBJ1-6, with a tentative D call TRBD1 (5 bases). This CDR3 has 15 amino acids. Trimming took 0 bases from V and 8 from J, leaving 12 bases between them. CDR1 and CDR2 (germline): SGDLS, YYNGEE.

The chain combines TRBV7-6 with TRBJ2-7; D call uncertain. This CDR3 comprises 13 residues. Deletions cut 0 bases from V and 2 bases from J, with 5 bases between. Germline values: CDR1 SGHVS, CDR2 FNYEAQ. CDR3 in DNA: TGTGCCAGCAGCTTAGCGGTCACCTACGAGCAGTACTTC. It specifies CASSLAVTYEQYF. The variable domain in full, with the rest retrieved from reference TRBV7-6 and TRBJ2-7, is GAGVSQSPRYKVTKRGQDVALRCDPISGHVSLYWYRQALGQGPEFLTYFNYEAQQDKSGLPNDRFSAERPEGSISTLTIQRTEQRDSAMYRCASSLAVTYEQYFGPGTRLTVT.

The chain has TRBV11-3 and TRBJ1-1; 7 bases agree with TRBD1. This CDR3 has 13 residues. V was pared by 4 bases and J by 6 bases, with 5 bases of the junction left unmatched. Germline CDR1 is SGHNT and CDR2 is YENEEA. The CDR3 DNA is TGTGCCAGCAGCTCCACCAGGGGGTCTGAAGCTTTCTTT. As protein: CASSSTRGSEAFF.

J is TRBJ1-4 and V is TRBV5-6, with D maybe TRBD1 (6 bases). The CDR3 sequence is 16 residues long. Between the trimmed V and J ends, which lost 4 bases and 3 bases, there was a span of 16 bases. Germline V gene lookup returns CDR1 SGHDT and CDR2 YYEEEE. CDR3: CASSGGLQGPNEKLFF. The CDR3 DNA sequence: TGTGCCAGCAGCGGCGGGTTACAGGGACCTAATGAAAAACTGTTTTTT. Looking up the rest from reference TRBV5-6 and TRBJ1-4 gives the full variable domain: DAGVTQSPTHLIKTRGQQVTLRCSPKSGHDTVSWYQQALGQGPQFIFQYYEEEERQRGNFPDRFSGHQFPNYSSELNVNALLLGDSALYLCASSGGLQGPNEKLFFGSGTQLSVL.

The CDR3 DNA follows: TGTGCCAGCAATTATCAGCCCCAGCATTTT. Amino acids: CASNYQPQHF. The chain couples TRBV6-1 to TRBJ1-5; D unresolved. The CDR3 totals 10 residues. The V gene lost 7 bases and the J gene lost 5 bases, with 3 bases spanning the gap. CDR1 is MNHNS, CDR2 SASEGT, per germline.

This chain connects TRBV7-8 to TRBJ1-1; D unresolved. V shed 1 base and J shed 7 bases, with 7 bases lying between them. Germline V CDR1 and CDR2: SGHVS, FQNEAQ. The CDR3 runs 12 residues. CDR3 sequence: CASSLGTLEAFF. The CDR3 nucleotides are TGTGCCAGCAGCTTAGGGACCCTTGAAGCTTTCTTT.

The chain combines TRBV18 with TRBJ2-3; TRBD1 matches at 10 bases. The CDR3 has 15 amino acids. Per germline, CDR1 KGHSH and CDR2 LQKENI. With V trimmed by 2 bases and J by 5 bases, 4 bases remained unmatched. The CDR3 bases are TGTGCCAGCTCACCAAGAGGACAGGGGGGAGATACGCAGTATTTT. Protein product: CASSPRGQGGDTQYF.

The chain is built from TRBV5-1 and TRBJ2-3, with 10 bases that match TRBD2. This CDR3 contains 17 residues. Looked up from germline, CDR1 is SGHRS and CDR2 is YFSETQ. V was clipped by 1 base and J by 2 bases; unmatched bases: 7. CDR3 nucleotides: TGCGCCAGCAGCTTGATCCCTAGCGGGGGAAACACAGATACGCAGTATTTT. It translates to CASSLIPSGGNTDTQYF.

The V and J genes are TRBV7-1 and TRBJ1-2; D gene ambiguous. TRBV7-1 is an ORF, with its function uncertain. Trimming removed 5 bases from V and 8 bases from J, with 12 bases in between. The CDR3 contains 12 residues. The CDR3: CASSPSLGGYTF. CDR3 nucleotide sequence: TGTGCCAGCAGCCCCTCCCTGGGAGGCTACACCTTC.

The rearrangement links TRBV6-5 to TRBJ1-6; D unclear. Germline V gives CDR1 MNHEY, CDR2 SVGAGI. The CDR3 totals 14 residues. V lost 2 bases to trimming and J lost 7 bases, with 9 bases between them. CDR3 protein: CASSYGQRNSPLHF. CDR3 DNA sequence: TGTGCCAGCAGTTACGGTCAGCGGAATTCACCCCTCCACTTT.

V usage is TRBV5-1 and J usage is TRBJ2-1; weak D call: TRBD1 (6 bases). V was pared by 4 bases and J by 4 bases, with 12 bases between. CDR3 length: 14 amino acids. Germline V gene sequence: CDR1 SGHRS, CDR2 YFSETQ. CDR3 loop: CASSLRDIYNEQFF. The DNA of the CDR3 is TGCGCCAGCAGCCTACGGGACATTTACAATGAGCAGTTCTTC.

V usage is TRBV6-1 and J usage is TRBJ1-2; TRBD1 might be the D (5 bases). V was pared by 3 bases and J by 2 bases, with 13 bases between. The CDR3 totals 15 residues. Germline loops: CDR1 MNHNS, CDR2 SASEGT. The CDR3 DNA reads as TGTGCCAGCAGTGATATCGGGGGAATCAACTATGGCTACACCTTC. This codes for CASSDIGGINYGYTF.

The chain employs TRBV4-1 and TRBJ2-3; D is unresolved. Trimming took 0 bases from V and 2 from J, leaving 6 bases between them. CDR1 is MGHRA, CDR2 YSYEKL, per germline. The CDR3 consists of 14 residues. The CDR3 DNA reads TGCGCCAGCAGCCAAGAAAGGTACACAGATACGCAGTATTTT. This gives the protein CASSQERYTDTQYF.

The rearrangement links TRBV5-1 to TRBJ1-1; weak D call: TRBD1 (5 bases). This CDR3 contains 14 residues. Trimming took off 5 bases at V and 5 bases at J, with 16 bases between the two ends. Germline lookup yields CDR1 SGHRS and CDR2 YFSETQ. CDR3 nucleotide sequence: TGCGCCAGCAGTGTAGGGACTGGAGAGACTGAAGCTTTCTTT. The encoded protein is CASSVGTGETEAFF.

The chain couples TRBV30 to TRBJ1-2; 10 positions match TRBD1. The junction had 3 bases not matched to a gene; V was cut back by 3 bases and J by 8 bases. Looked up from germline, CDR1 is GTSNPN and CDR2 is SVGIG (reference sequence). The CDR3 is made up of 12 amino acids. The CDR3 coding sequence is TGTGCCTGGAGCGGGACAGGGGACGGCTACACCTTC. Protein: CAWSGTGDGYTF.

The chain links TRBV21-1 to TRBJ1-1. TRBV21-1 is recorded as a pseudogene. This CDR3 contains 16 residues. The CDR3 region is CASSKWSEIMNTEAFF. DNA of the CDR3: TGTGCCAGCAGCAAATGGTCCGAGATCATGAACACTGAAGCTTTCTTT.

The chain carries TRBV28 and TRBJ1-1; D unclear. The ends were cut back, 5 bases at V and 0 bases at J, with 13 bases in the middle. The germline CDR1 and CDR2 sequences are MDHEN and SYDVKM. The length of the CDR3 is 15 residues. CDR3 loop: CASSPITGVNTEAFF. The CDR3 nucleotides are TGTGCCAGCAGTCCAATCACGGGAGTGAACACTGAAGCTTTCTTT.

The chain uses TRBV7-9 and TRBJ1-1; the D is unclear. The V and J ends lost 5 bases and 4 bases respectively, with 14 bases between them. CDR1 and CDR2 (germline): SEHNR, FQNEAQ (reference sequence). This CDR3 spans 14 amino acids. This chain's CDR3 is CASSPGLPGTEAFF. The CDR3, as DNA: TGTGCCAGCAGCCCCGGCCTCCCGGGCACTGAAGCTTTCTTT.